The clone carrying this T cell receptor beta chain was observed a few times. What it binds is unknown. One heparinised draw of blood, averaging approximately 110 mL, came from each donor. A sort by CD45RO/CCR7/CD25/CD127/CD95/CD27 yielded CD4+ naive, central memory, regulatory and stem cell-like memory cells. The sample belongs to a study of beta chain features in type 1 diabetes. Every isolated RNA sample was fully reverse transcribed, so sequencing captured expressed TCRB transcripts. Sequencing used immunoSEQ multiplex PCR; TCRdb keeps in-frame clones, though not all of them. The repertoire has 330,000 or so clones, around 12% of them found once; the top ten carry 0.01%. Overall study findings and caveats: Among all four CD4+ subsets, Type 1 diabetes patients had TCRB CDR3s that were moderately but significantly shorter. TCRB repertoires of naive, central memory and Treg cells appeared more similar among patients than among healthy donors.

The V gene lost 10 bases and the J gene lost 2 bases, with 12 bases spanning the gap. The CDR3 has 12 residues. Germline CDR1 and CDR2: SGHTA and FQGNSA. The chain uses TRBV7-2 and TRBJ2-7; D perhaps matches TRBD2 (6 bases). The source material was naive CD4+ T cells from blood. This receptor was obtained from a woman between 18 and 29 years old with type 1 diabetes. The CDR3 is CATGVAAYEQYF. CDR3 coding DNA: TGTGCCACGGGGGTAGCGGCCTACGAGCAGTACTTC.